Listed here are 18 T cell receptor beta chains from one sample, sequenced in a study of T cell responses to AZD1222 COVID-19 vaccine. Clones were read by immunoSEQ multiplex PCR, and TCRdb kept only the in-frame ones, dropping some. The data hold 75,000 to 100,000 clones, with approximately 83% observed a single time. Material: peripheral blood, obtained on day 0 of AZD1222 vaccination. The receptor source for this set is an adult in good health.

This clone appeared once. This chain uses TRBV4-3 with TRBJ2-5; D is uncertain. Trimming removed 0 bases at V and 5 bases at J, with 4 bases between. In germline, CDR1 is LGHNA, CDR2 YSLEER. The CDR3 consists of 12 residues. Written as DNA, the CDR3 is TGCGCCAGCAGCCAAGAACTTGAGACCCAGTACTTC. Translated: CASSQELETQYF.

This chain's CDR3 is CASSPQGRRGDGYTF. The CDR3 DNA is TGTGCCAGCAGCCCACAGGGGCGCCGGGGGGATGGCTACACCTTC. This chain joins TRBV11-2 and TRBJ1-2; 7 nucleotides agree with TRBD1. J lost 6 bases, V lost 5 bases, and 12 bases had no gene match. The CDR3 runs 15 residues. From germline, CDR1 is SGHAT and CDR2 FQNNGV.

The rearrangement joins TRBV6-5 to TRBJ2-7; tentatively, D is TRBD1 or TRBD2 (5 bases each). V lost 6 bases to trimming and J lost 2 bases, with 17 bases between them. The CDR3 consists of 15 residues. In germline, CDR1 is MNHEY, CDR2 SVGAGI. Written as DNA, the CDR3 is TGTGCCAGCAGCGCCACCGGGACGGCTACCTACGAGCAGTACTTC. Its translation is CASSATGTATYEQYF.

The CDR3 reads CASSSRAGRETQYF. For the CDR3, the DNA is TGTGCCAGCAGCTCGAGGGCAGGGAGGGAGACCCAGTACTTC. The chain has TRBV7-2 and TRBJ2-5; D may be TRBD2 (6 bases). Germline CDR1 SGHTA, CDR2 FQGNSA. Trimming cost V 4 bases and J 5 bases, with 14 bases left between them. The CDR3 covers 14 residues.

This clone was observed once. The CDR3 spells CASKPGLDNYGYTF. The CDR3 DNA is TGCGCCAGCAAACCGGGTTTGGATAACTATGGCTACACCTTC. The chain joins TRBV5-1 to TRBJ1-2; D is undetermined. This CDR3 has 14 amino acids. V shed 6 bases and J shed 1 base, with 13 bases lying between them. Germline V CDR1 and CDR2: SGHRS, YFSETQ.

The chain joins TRBV15 to TRBJ2-2, with D unclear. Germline V lookup: CDR1 LNHNV, CDR2 YYDKDF (reference sequence). With 1 base removed from V and 0 bases from J, the gap between germline ends came to 9 bases. The CDR3 sequence is 16 residues long. CDR3 sequence reads: CATSRVPQPNTGELFF. In nucleotides, the CDR3 is TGTGCCACCAGCAGAGTCCCTCAGCCGAACACCGGGGAGCTGTTTTTT.

The chain links TRBV27 to TRBJ2-5, with D perhaps TRBD1 (5 bases). The V and J ends lost 2 bases and 2 bases respectively, with 12 bases between them. CDR1 is MNHEY and CDR2 is SMNVEV in the germline V gene (reference sequence). This CDR3 comprises 15 residues. This CDR3 is CASSLIGESQETQYF. The CDR3 DNA reads TGTGCCAGCAGTTTAATAGGGGAATCACAAGAGACCCAGTACTTC.

This chain links TRBV9 with TRBJ2-2, with a weak D call TRBD1 (6 bases). The V end lost 0 bases, the J end lost 5 bases, and 11 bases lay between the germline ends. The CDR3 loop spans 15 amino acids. Germline CDR1 reads SGDLS; CDR2 reads YYNGEE. For the CDR3, the DNA is TGTGCCAGCAGCGTAGTGGTAGGGACAACCGGGGAGCTGTTTTTT. Its translation is CASSVVVGTTGELFF.

This clone appeared a few times. The gene calls are TRBV9 and TRBJ2-3; no firm D call. The CDR3 length is 15 residues. CDR1 SGDLS and CDR2 YYNGEE come from the germline V gene. Trimming left V 0 bases short and J 0 bases short, with 8 bases between. The CDR3 sequence: CASSVGSPSTDTQYF. Here the CDR3 DNA reads TGTGCCAGCAGCGTAGGAAGCCCTAGCACAGATACGCAGTATTTT.

This chain joins TRBV12-3 or TRBV12-4 and TRBJ1-3; 7 bases match TRBD1. This CDR3 comprises 13 residues. The V and J ends lost 5 bases and 2 bases, in that order; junction bases with no gene match: 0. For the CDR3, the DNA is TGTGCCAGCAGTACAGGGGCTGGAAACACCATATATTTT. Its protein product is CASSTGAGNTIYF.

This clone was seen only a few times. This chain connects TRBV5-1 to TRBJ1-4; no clear D gene. The CDR3 length is 14 residues. V lost 5 bases and J lost 6, with 14 bases in between. Per germline, CDR1 SGHRS and CDR2 YFSETQ. The chain's CDR3 is CASRLGLPDEKLFF. For the CDR3, the DNA is TGCGCCAGCAGACTCGGACTACCGGATGAAAAACTGTTTTTT.

The chain is built from TRBV5-1 and TRBJ2-5; 8 bases are a match to TRBD2. The CDR3 runs to 15 residues. J was trimmed by 5 bases and V by 3 bases; bases with no gene match: 9. Germline CDR1 is SGHRS and CDR2 is YFSETQ. This chain's CDR3 is CASSSDGRGGETQYF. The CDR3 bases are TGCGCCAGCAGCTCGGACGGGAGGGGAGGGGAGACCCAGTACTTC.

V gene TRBV24-1 combines with J gene TRBJ1-2, with D tentatively TRBD1 (5 bases). The germline CDR1 and CDR2 sequences are KGHDR and SFDVKD. Between the trimmed V and J ends, which lost 4 bases and 4 bases, there was a span of 15 bases. The CDR3 has 15 amino acids. The CDR3 spells CATSEGQGIPYGYTF. DNA of the CDR3: TGTGCCACCAGTGAGGGGCAGGGTATACCCTATGGCTACACCTTC.

The chain carries TRBV30 and TRBJ2-5, with TRBD1 matching over 9 bases. The CDR3 spans 14 residues. J lost 1 base, V lost 5 bases, and 5 bases had no gene match. CDR1 is GTSNPN, CDR2 SVGIG, per germline (reference sequence). CDR3 sequence (DNA): TGTGCCTGGGGGACAGGGCACGTCCAAGAGACCCAGTACTTC. Translation: CAWGTGHVQETQYF.

V is TRBV6-5 and J is TRBJ2-6; maybe TRBD2 (6 bases). Germline values: CDR1 MNHEY, CDR2 SVGAGI. The CDR3 is 16 residues long. Deletions cut 2 bases from V and 4 bases from J, with 12 bases between. Here the CDR3 reads CASSYDGGAGANVLTF. For the CDR3, the DNA is TGTGCCAGCAGTTACGACGGCGGGGCAGGGGCCAACGTCCTGACTTTC.

This chain links TRBV18 with TRBJ1-6, with 7 positions matching TRBD1. This CDR3 has 17 amino acids. The germline CDR1 and CDR2 sequences are KGHSH and LQKENI. Losses at the gene ends were 3 bases for V and 7 bases for J; bases not matched to a gene: 12. CDR3 region: CASSPDRPTSGNSPLHF. The CDR3 DNA follows: TGTGCCAGCTCACCGGACAGGCCCACCTCGGGGAATTCACCCCTCCACTTT.

The sample holds one count of this clone. The rearrangement joins TRBV11-2 to TRBJ2-1; 16 nucleotides align to TRBD2. J gave up 9 bases and V 5 bases, and 10 bases lay outside the gene matches. The CDR3 runs 17 residues. From germline, CDR1 is SGHAT and CDR2 FQNNGV. In DNA form, the CDR3 reads TGTGCCAGCAGCCCAGAGGGACTAGCGGGAGGGCGGGGTGAGCAGTTCTTC. It is translated as CASSPEGLAGGRGEQFF.

DNA of the CDR3: TGTGCCAGCAGCATCCCCCCCCGGGGGAACTATGGCTACACCTTC. It encodes CASSIPPRGNYGYTF. The V gene is TRBV21-1, the J gene TRBJ1-2. TRBV21-1 is a documented pseudogene. The length of the CDR3 is 15 residues.